The entry below describes one T cell receptor (beta chain). What it recognizes is unknown. The beta constant-region primer was an equimolar mix of two oligonucleotides covering TRBC1 and TRBC2. Ligated cDNA was amplified by four rounds of PCR with nested alpha and beta constant-region primers and SP2. A 12-nucleotide UMI and the SP2 primer were added to the cDNA 3' end by oligonucleotide ligation. Using its own MiXCR run on the UMI-ligation and nested PCR reads, TCRdb lists one record per CDR3 protein. The sample lists roughly 150,000 distinct CDR3 sequences, approximately 20% seen once, with around 0.63% in the top ten. These data come from a study of naive and memory T cell subsets. Findings and caveats of the study: Especially in CD8 cells, naive repertoires contained a few larger clonotypes, possibly CD45RA-re-expressing memory cells.

This CDR3 has 13 amino acids. V lost 4 bases, J lost 2 bases, and 11 bases lay in between. Germline CDR1 SQVTM, CDR2 ANQGSEA. Sequenced: naive CD8+ T cells from blood. The receptor's source is a human donor in good health. This chain uses TRBV29-1 with TRBJ2-5; the D is unclear. The CDR3 loop is CSVGSQGQETQYF. CDR3 nucleotides: TGCAGCGTTGGGTCGCAAGGGCAAGAGACCCAGTACTTC.